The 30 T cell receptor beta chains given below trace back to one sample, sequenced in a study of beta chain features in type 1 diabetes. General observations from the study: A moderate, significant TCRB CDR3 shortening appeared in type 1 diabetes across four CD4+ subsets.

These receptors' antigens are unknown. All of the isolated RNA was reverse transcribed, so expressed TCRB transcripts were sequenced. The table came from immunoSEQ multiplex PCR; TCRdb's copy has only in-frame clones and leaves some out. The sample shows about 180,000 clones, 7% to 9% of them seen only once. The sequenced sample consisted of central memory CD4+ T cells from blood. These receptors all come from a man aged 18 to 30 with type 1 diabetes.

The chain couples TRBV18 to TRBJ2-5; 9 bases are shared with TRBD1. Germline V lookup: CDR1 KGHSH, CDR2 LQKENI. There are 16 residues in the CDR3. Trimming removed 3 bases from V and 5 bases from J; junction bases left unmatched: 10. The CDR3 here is CASSPFDRGKMETQYF. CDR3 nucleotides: TGTGCCAGCTCACCGTTCGACAGGGGGAAGATGGAGACCCAGTACTTC.

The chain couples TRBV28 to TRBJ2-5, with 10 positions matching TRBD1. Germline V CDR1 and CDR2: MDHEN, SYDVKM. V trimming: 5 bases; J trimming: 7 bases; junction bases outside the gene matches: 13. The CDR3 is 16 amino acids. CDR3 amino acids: CASSSLGQGGLGTQYF. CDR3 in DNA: TGTGCCAGCAGTAGCCTAGGACAGGGGGGACTTGGGACCCAGTACTTC.

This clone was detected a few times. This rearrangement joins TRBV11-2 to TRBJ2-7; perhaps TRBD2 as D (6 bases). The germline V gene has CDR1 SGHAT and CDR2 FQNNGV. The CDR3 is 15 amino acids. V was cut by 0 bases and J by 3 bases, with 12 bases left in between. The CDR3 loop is CASSLDRGTLYEQYF. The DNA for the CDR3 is TGTGCCAGCAGCTTAGATCGGGGGACTCTCTACGAGCAGTACTTC. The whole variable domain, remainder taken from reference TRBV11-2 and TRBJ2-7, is EAGVAQSPRYKIIEKRQSVAFWCNPISGHATLYWYQQILGQGPKLLIQFQNNGVVDDSQLPKDRFSAERLKGVDSTLKIQPAKLEDSAVYLCASSLDRGTLYEQYFGPGTRLTVT.

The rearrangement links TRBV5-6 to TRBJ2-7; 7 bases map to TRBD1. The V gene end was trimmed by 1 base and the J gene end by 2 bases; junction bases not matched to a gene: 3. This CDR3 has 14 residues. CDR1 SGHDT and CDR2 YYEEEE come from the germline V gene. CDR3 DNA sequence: TGTGCCAGCAGCTTGTTTGGGACAGCCTACGAGCAGTACTTC. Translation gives CASSLFGTAYEQYF.

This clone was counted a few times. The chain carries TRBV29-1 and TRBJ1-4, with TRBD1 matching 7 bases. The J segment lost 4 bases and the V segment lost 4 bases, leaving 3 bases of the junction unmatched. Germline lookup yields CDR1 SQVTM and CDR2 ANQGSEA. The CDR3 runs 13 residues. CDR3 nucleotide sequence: TGCAGCGTTGGGGACAGTAGTAATGAAAAACTGTTTTTT. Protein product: CSVGDSSNEKLFF.

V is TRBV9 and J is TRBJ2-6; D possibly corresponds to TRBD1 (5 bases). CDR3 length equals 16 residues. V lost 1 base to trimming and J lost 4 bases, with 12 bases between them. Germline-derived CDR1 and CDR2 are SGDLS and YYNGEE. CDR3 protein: CASSVNGQSGANVLTF. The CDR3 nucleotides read TGTGCCAGCAGCGTAAACGGACAATCGGGGGCCAACGTCCTGACTTTC.

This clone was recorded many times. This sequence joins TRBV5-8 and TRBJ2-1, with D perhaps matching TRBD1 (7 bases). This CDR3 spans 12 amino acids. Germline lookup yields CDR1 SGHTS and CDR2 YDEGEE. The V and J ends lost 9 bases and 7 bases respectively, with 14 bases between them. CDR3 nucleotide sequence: TGTGCCACCCAGACAGGGAGGAATGAGCAGTTCTTC. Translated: CATQTGRNEQFF.

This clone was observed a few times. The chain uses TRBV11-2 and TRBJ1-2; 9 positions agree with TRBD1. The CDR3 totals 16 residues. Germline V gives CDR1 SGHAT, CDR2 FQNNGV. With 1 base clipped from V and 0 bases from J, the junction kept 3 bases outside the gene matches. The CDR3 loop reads CASSLGRDRANYGYTF. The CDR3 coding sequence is TGTGCCAGCAGCTTAGGGCGGGACAGGGCTAACTATGGCTACACCTTC.

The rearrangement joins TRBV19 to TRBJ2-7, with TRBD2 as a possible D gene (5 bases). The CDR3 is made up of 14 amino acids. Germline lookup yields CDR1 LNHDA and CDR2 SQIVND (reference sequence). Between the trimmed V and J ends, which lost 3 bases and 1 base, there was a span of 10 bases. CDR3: CASSMRESSYEQYF. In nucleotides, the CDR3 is TGTGCCAGTAGTATGAGGGAAAGTTCCTACGAGCAGTACTTC.

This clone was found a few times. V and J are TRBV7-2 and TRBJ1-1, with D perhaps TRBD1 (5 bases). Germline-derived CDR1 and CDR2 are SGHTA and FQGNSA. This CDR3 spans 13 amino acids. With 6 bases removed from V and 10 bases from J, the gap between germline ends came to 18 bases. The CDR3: CASRKGGVGGAFF. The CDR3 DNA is TGTGCCAGCAGAAAGGGAGGGGTCGGAGGAGCTTTCTTT.

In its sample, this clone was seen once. The CDR3: CASSFSQGAYTEAFF. DNA of the CDR3: TGTGCCAGCAGCTTCTCCCAGGGGGCATACACTGAAGCTTTCTTT. V gene TRBV5-4 combines with J gene TRBJ1-1; 8 bases fit TRBD1. Germline trimming cut 2 bases from V and 3 bases from J; bases unmatched to any gene: 6. The CDR3 contains 15 residues. Germline V gives CDR1 SGHNT, CDR2 YYREEE (reference sequence). Together with reference TRBV5-4 and TRBJ1-1, the CDR3 gives the full variable domain: ETGVTQSPTHLIKTRGQQVTLRCSSQSGHNTVSWYQQALGQGPQFIFQYYREEENGRGNFPPRFSGLQFPNYSSELNVNALELDDSALYLCASSFSQGAYTEAFFGQGTRLTVV.

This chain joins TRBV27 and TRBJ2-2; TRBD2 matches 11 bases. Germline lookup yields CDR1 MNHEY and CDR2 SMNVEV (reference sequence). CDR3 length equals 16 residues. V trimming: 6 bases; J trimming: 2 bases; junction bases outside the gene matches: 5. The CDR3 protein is CASRPGLAGNTGELFF. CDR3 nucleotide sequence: TGTGCCAGCAGACCTGGACTAGCGGGTAACACCGGGGAGCTGTTTTTT.

Here the CDR3 reads CASSRGEETQYF. CDR3 nucleotides: TGTGCCAGCAGCCGCGGGGAAGAGACCCAGTACTTC. The chain employs TRBV7-8 and TRBJ2-5, with D possibly matching TRBD2 (6 bases). The CDR3 contains 12 residues. Trimming stripped 5 bases from V and 3 bases from J, with 7 bases between. Germline V gene data show CDR1 as SGHVS and CDR2 as FQNEAQ.

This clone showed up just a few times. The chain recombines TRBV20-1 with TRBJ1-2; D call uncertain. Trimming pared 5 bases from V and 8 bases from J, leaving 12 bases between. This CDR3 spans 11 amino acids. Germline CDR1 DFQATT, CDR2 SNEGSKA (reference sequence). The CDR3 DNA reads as TGCAGTGCTGGGCTCAGTGGGGGCTACACCTTC. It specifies CSAGLSGGYTF.

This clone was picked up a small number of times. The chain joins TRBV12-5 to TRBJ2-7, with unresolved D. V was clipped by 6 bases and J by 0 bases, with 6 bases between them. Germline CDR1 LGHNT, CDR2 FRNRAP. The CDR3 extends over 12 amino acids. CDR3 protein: CASGPNSYEQYF. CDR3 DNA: TGTGCTAGTGGACCTAACTCCTACGAGCAGTACTTC. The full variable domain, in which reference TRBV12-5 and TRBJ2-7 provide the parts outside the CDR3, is DARVTQTPRHKVTEMGQEVTMRCQPILGHNTVFWYRQTMMQGLELLAYFRNRAPLDDSGMPKDRFSAEMPDATLATLKIQPSEPRDSAVYFCASGPNSYEQYFGPGTRLTVT.

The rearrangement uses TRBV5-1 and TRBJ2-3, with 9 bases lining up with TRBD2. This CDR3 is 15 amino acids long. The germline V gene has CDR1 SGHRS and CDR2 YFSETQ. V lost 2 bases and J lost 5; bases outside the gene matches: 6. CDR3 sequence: CASSLHSAGGDTQYF. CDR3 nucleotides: TGCGCCAGCAGCTTACATTCAGCGGGAGGAGATACGCAGTATTTT. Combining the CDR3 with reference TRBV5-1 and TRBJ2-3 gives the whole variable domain KAGVTQTPRYLIKTRGQQVTLSCSPISGHRSVSWYQQTPGQGLQFLFEYFSETQRNKGNFPGRFSGRQFSNSRSEMNVSTLELGDSALYLCASSLHSAGGDTQYFGPGTRLTVL.

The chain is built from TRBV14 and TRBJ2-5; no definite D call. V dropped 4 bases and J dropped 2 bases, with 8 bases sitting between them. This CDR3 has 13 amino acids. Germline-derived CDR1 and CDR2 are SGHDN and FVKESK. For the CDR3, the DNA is TGTGCCAGCAGCCGATACCAGCAAGAGACCCAGTACTTC. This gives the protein CASSRYQQETQYF.

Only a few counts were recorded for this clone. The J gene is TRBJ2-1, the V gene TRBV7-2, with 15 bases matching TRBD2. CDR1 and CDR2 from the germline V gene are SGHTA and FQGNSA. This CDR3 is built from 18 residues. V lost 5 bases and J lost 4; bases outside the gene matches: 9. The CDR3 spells CASSTRTSGRVIYNEQFF. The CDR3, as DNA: TGTGCCAGCAGCACCAGGACTAGCGGGAGGGTAATATACAATGAGCAGTTCTTC.

The CDR3: CASSYRTSGGTGELFF. The CDR3 DNA reads as TGCGCCAGCAGCTACAGGACTAGCGGGGGGACCGGGGAGCTGTTTTTT. J is TRBJ2-2 and V is TRBV5-1, with 14 bases lining up with TRBD2. J was trimmed by 5 bases and V by 3 bases; bases with no gene match: 3. The germline V gene has CDR1 SGHRS and CDR2 YFSETQ. This CDR3 is 16 amino acids long.

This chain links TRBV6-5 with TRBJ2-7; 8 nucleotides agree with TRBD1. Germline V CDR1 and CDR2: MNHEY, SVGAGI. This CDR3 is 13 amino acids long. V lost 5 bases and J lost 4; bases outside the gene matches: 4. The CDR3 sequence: CASSGRQGYEQYF. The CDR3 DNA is TGTGCCAGCAGTGGGAGACAGGGGTACGAGCAGTACTTC.

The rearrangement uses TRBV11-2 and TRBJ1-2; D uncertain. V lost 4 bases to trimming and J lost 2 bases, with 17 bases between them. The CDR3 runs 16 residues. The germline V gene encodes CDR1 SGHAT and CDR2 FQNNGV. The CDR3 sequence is CASSSPQTPKNYGYTF. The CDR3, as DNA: TGTGCCAGCAGCTCGCCCCAGACACCGAAAAACTATGGCTACACCTTC.

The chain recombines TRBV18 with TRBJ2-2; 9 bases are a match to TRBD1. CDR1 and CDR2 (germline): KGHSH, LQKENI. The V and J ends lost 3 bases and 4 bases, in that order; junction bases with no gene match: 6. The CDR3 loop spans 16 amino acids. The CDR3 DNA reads TGTGCCAGCTCACCCATCGGGACAGGGCCCACCGGGGAGCTGTTTTTT. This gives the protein CASSPIGTGPTGELFF. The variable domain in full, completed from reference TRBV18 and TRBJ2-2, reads NAGVMQNPRHLVRRRGQEARLRCSPMKGHSHVYWYRQLPEEGLKFMVYLQKENIIDESGMPKERFSAEFPKEGPSILRIQQVVRGDSAAYFCASSPIGTGPTGELFFGEGSRLTVL.

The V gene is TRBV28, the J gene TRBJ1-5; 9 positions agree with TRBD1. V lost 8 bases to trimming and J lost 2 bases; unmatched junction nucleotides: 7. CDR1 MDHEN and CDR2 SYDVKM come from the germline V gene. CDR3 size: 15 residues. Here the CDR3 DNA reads TGTGCCAGCTCAATGGGGGACAGGGGCAATCAGCCCCAGCATTTT. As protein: CASSMGDRGNQPQHF.

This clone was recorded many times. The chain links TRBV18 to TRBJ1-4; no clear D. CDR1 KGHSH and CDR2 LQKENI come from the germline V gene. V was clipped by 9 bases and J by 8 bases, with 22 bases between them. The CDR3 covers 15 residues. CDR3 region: CASSSNSLELEKLFF. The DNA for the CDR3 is TGTGCCAGTTCCTCGAACAGTCTTGAGTTGGAAAAACTGTTTTTT. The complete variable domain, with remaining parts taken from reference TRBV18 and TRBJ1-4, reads NAGVMQNPRHLVRRRGQEARLRCSPMKGHSHVYWYRQLPEEGLKFMVYLQKENIIDESGMPKERFSAEFPKEGPSILRIQQVVRGDSAAYFCASSSNSLELEKLFFGSGTQLSVL.

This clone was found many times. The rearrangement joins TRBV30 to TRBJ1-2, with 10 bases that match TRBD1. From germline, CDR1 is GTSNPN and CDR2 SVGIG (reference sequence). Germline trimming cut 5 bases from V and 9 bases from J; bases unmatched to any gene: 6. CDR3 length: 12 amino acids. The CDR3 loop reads CAWHRDRGRYTF. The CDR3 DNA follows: TGTGCCTGGCATCGGGACAGGGGACGCTACACCTTC.

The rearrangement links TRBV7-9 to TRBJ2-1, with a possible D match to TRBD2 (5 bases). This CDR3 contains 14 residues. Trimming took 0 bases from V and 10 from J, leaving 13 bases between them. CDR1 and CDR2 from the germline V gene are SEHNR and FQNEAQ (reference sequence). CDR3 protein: CASSLAIRAGEQFF. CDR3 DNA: TGTGCCAGCAGCTTAGCGATTAGGGCGGGCGAGCAGTTCTTC.

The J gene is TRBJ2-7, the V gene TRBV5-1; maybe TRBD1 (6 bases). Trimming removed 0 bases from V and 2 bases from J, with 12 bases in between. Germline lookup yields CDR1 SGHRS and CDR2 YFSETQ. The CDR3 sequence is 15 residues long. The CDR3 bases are TGCGCCAGCAGCTTGGAGGGGGACACTACCTACGAGCAGTACTTC. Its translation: CASSLEGDTTYEQYF.

The DNA of the CDR3 is TGTGCCAGCAACAGTGGGAGTCTCTACAATGAGCAGTTCTTC. Protein product: CASNSGSLYNEQFF. The chain has TRBV9 and TRBJ2-1, with a weak D call TRBD2 (5 bases). Germline V gene data show CDR1 as SGDLS and CDR2 as YYNGEE. This CDR3 contains 14 residues. V lost 6 bases, J lost 3 bases, and 13 bases lay in between.

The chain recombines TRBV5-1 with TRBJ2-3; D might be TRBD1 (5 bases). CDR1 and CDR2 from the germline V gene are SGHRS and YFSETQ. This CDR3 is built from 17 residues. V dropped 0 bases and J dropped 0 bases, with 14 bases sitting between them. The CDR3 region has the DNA TGCGCCAGCAGCTTGGGCCCCCAGGGATTTAGCACAGATACGCAGTATTTT. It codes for CASSLGPQGFSTDTQYF.

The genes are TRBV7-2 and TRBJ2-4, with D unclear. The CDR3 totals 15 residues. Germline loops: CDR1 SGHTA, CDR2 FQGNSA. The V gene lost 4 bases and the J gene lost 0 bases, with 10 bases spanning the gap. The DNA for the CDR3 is TGTGCCAGCAGCTCTGATAGTATAGCCAAAAACATTCAGTACTTC. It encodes CASSSDSIAKNIQYF.